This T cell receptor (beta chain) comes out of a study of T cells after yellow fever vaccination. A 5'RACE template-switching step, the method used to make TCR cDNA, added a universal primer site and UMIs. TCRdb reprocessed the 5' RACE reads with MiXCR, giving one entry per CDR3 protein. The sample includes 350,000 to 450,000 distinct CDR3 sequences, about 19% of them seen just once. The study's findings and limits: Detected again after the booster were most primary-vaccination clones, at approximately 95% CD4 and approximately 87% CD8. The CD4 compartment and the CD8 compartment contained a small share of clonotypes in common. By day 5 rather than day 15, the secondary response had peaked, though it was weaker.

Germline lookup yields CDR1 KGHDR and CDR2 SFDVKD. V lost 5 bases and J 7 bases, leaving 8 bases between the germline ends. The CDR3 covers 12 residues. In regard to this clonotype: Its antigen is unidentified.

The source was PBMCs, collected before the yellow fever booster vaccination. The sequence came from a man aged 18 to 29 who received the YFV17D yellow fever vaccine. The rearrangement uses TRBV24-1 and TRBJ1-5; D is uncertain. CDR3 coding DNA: TGTGCCACCAGTGTTGGCAGACAGCCCCAGCATTTT. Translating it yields CATSVGRQPQHF.